The present entry profiles one TCR beta chain with its context. Its antigen is as yet unknown. The deep-level immunoSEQ assay was used. Here immunoSEQ multiplex PCR was the method, and the copy in TCRdb shows in-frame clones only, minus some. The repertoire holds fewer than 3 million clones, with less than 95% as singletons. The data belong to a study of shared clonotypes between healthy human individuals. Overall study results and limits: Memory subsets had estimated richness that was generally smaller than that of naive subsets.

Germline V CDR1 and CDR2: SGHDT, YYEEEE. The CDR3 runs to 14 residues. V was shortened by 0 bases and J by 4 bases, with 11 bases between the two germline ends. The rearrangement links TRBV5-6 to TRBJ2-7; unclear D gene. Input material: naive CD4+ T cells from PBMCs. Subset described: CD45RA+ positively selected. The TCR comes from a man younger than 35 in good health. Some clones in this sample may be carry-over from other donors' samples. CDR3 sequence reads: CASSLGVERYEQYF. DNA for the CDR3: TGTGCCAGCAGCTTGGGGGTCGAGAGGTACGAGCAGTACTTC.